Listed below are T cell receptor beta chains from one sample, sequenced in a study of T cell changes during pregnancy in multiple sclerosis. The repertoire was sequenced with immunoSEQ multiplex PCR; TCRdb's copy has only in-frame clones and lacks some. The sample includes about 29,000 clones, approximately 90% seen only once; the top ten take approximately 7%. The sample in question was CD8+ T cells from peripheral blood mononuclear cells, obtained after pregnancy. These receptors were obtained from a female donor with multiple sclerosis, enrolled in a pregnancy study. Each CDR3 is given with its conserved first and last residue. The D gene is left open where the match is weak. Only some rows state a clone size, as once, few, many or a class for expanded clones.

j_call,v_call,d_call,clone_size,cdr3_aa,cdr3_nt
TRBJ2-7,TRBV11-3,-,-,CASSSIGQRDEQYF,TGTGCCAGCAGCTCTATTGGACAACGGGACGAGCAGTACTTC
TRBJ1-1,TRBV7-9,TRBD1,-,CASSHRQGGNTEAFF,TGTGCCAGCAGCCACCGACAGGGGGGGAACACTGAAGCTTTCTTT
TRBJ1-2,TRBV16,-,once,CASSQVSANYGYTF,TGTGCCAGCAGCCAGGTCAGCGCTAACTATGGCTACACCTTC
TRBJ1-5,TRBV7-9,-,-,CASSLEAANQPQHF,TGTGCCAGCAGCTTAGAGGCGGCTAATCAGCCCCAGCATTTT
TRBJ2-7,TRBV27,TRBD2,-,CASSPIGTSGSSLRGKNYEQYF,TGTGCCAGCAGTCCAATCGGGACTAGCGGGAGCTCCTTAAGGGGGAAAAACTACGAGCAGTACTTC
TRBJ2-5,TRBV4-2,-,once,CASSQGRGTQETQYF,TGTGCCAGCAGCCAAGGAAGGGGGACCCAAGAGACCCAGTACTTC
TRBJ2-3,TRBV6-4,TRBD1,many,CASSLTGGSTDTQYF,TGTGCCAGCAGTCTCACAGGGGGGAGCACAGATACGCAGTATTTT
TRBJ2-7,TRBV11-3,TRBD1,-,CATRTAPDRGRSYEQYF,TGTGCCACCCGGACTGCCCCGGACAGGGGCCGTTCCTACGAGCAGTACTTC
TRBJ1-3,TRBV4-1,-,once,CASSQIGSYSGNTIYF,TGCGCCAGCAGCCAAATTGGGAGTTACTCTGGAAACACCATATATTTT
TRBJ2-5,TRBV9,-,-,CASSVAGGTGETQYF,TGTGCCAGCAGCGTAGCCGGAGGGACGGGAGAGACCCAGTACTTC
TRBJ1-1,TRBV19,-,-,CASSSPGTEAFF,TGTGCCAGTAGTTCGCCAGGCACTGAAGCTTTCTTT
TRBJ1-5,TRBV1,-,-,CTSSQSPGSECLGDQPQHF,TGCACCAGCAGCCAATCACCGGGCTCAGAGTGTCTGGGAGACCAGCCCCAGCATTTT
TRBJ2-7,TRBV11-3,-,-,CASSPRQPSEQYF,TGTGCCAGCAGCCCGCGACAGCCCTCAGAGCAGTACTTC
TRBJ2-5,TRBV27,TRBD1,-,CASSGYSGTGDGTQYF,TGTGCCAGCAGTGGTTACTCCGGGACAGGGGATGGGACCCAGTACTTC
TRBJ2-5,TRBV6-7,-,-,CASSLVEEGNHQETQYF,TGTGCCAGCAGTTTAGTCGAGGAGGGCAACCACCAAGAGACCCAGTACTTC
TRBJ2-2,TRBV28,-,-,CASRRGTGELFF,TGTGCCAGCCGGAGAGGGACCGGGGAGCTGTTTTTT
TRBJ1-2,TRBV6-1,-,-,CALGGGGYGYTF,TGTGCCCTCGGGGGGGGCGGCTATGGCTATACCTTC
TRBJ2-3,TRBV6-4,TRBD2,-,CASSSTSGSTDTQYF,TGTGCCAGCAGCTCCACTAGCGGGAGCACAGATACGCAGTATTTT
TRBJ2-1,TRBV7-2,TRBD2,-,CASSFPSGTLGNEQFF,TGTGCCAGCAGCTTTCCTAGCGGGACGCTAGGCAATGAGCAGTTCTTC
TRBJ1-5,TRBV4-1,-,-,CASSQELGSQPQHF,TGCGCCAGCAGCCAAGAACTGGGCAGTCAGCCCCAGCATTTT
TRBJ1-3,TRBV19,TRBD1,-,CASSADRGLRGNTIYF,TGTGCCAGTAGCGCGGACAGGGGGCTTAGAGGAAACACCATATATTTT
TRBJ2-1,TRBV7-9,TRBD2,-,CASSLISTSGTTEQFF,TGTGCCAGCAGCTTAATCTCGACTAGCGGGACGACTGAGCAGTTCTTC
TRBJ1-5,TRBV5-4,-,-,CASSETKDSLCQPQHF,TGTGCCAGCAGCGAAACCAAAGACAGCCTTTGTCAGCCCCAGCATTTT
TRBJ2-7,TRBV6-1,-,-,CASSEGVSVLLLEQYF,TGTGCCAGCAGTGAAGGGGTCAGCGTGTTACTTTTGGAGCAGTACTTC
TRBJ2-1,TRBV27,-,-,CASSTGTRFNEQFF,TGTGCCAGCAGTACGGGAACCCGATTCAATGAGCAGTTCTTC
TRBJ2-7,TRBV6-5,TRBD2,once,CASGGVKSSYEQYF,TGTGCCAGCGGGGGGGTTAAGTCCAGCTACGAGCAGTACTTC
TRBJ1-3,TRBV19,-,once,CASSPGTYSGNTIYF,TGTGCCAGTAGTCCCGGGACATACTCTGGAAACACCATATATTTT
TRBJ2-7,TRBV4-1,TRBD1,-,CASSQSDGTGRSYEQYF,TGCGCCAGCAGCCAGAGCGACGGGACAGGGCGATCCTACGAGCAGTACTTC
TRBJ1-4,TRBV28,TRBD1,-,CASEGGQGALREKLFF,TGTGCCAGCGAAGGCGGACAGGGGGCGCTTCGGGAAAAACTGTTTTTT
TRBJ2-1,TRBV28,-,-,CASSLIPARVNEQFF,TGTGCCAGCAGTTTGATACCGGCCAGGGTGAATGAGCAGTTCTTC
TRBJ2-3,TRBV11-2,-,medium-sized,CASSLGPVSRTSTDTQYF,TGTGCCAGCAGCTTAGGCCCCGTGTCTCGCACAAGCACAGATACGCAGTATTTT
TRBJ2-1,TRBV28,-,-,CASRLTDRESSSRDNEQFF,TGTGCCAGCAGGCTAACTGACAGAGAGAGCTCTTCTCGAGACAATGAGCAGTTCTTC
TRBJ2-7,TRBV13,TRBD2,once,CASSTQRETVEQYF,TGTGCCAGCAGCACGCAGCGGGAAACGGTCGAGCAGTACTTC
TRBJ2-7,TRBV5-8,-,once,CASSFSYEQYF,TGTGCCAGCAGCTTTAGTTACGAGCAGTACTTC
TRBJ2-7,TRBV30,-,-,CAWSVMRGSYEQYF,TGTGCCTGGAGTGTAATGCGGGGCTCCTACGAGCAGTACTTC